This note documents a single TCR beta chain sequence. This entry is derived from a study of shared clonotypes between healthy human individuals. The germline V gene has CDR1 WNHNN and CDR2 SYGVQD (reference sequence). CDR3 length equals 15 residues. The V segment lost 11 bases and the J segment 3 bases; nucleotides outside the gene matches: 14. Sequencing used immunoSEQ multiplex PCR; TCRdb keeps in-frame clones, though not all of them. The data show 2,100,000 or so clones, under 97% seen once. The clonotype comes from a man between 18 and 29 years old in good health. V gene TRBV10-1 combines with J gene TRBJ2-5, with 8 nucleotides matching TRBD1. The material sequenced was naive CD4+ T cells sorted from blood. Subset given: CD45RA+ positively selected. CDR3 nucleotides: TGCGCCTTTACACCCCCAGGGACAGGTAAAGAGACCCAGTACTTC. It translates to CAFTPPGTGKETQYF.